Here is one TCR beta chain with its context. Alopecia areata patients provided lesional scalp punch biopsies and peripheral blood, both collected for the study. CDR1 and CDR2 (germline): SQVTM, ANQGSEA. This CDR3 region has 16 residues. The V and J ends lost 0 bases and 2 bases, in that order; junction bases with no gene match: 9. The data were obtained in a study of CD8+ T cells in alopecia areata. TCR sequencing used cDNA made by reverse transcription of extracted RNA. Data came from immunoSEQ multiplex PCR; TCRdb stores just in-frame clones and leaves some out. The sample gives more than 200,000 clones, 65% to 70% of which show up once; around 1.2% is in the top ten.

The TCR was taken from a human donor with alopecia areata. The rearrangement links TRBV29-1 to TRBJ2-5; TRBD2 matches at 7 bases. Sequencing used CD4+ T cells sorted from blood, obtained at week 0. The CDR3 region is CSVEDYLAEVQETQYF. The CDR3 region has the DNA TGCAGCGTTGAAGATTACCTAGCGGAGGTTCAAGAGACCCAGTACTTC.